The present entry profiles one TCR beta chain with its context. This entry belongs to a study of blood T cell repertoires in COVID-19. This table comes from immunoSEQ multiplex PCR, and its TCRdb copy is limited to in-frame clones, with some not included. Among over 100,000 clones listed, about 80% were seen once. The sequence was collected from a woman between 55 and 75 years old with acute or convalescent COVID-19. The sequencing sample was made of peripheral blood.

DNA of the CDR3: TGTGCCATCAGTGCCCGAACGGGGACACCTAATGAAAAACTGTTTTTT. Protein: CAISARTGTPNEKLFF. The chain has TRBV10-3 and TRBJ1-4; weak D call: TRBD1 (6 bases). Per germline, CDR1 ENHRY and CDR2 SYGVKD. Trimming stripped 4 bases from V and 3 bases from J, with 15 bases between. CDR3 length: 16 residues.